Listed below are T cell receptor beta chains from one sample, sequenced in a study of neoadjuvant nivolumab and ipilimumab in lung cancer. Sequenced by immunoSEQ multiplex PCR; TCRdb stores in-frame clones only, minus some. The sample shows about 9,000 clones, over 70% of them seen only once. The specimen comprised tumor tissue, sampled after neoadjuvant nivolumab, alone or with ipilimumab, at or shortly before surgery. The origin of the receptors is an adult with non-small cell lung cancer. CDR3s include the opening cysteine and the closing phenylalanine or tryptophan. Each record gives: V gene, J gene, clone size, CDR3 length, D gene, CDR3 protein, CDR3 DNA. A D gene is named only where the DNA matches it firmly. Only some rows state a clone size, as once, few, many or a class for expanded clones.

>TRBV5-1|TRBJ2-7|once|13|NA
CASSFPESYEQYF
TGCGCCAGCAGCTTCCCAGAATCCTACGAGCAGTACTTC
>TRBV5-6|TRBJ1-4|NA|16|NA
CASSSWGRTAIEKLFF
TGTGCCAGCAGCTCTTGGGGAAGGACAGCCATCGAAAAACTGTTTTTT
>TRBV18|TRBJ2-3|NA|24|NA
CASSPPIGGAVSRFTLGDTDTQYF
TGTGCCAGCTCACCACCAATTGGAGGAGCGGTCTCGCGGTTCACCCTTGGGGACACAGATACGCAGTATTTT
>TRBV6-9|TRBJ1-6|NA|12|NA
CASSYRGAPLHF
TGTGCCAGCAGTTATCGGGGCGCACCCCTCCACTTT
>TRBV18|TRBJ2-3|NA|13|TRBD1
CASLGQGTDTQYF
TGTGCCAGCTTGGGACAGGGCACAGATACGCAGTATTTT
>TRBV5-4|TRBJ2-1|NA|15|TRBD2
CASGGVREPNNEQFF
TGTGCGAGCGGGGGGGTCAGGGAACCAAACAATGAGCAGTTCTTC
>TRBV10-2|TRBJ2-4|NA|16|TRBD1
CASSEETGGPKNIQYF
TGCGCCAGCAGTGAGGAGACAGGGGGTCCCAAAAACATTCAGTACTTC
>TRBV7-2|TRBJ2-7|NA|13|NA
CASSVQLPYEQYF
TGTGCCAGCAGCGTTCAGTTACCCTACGAGCAGTACTTC
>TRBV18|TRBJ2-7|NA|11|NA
CASSQSYEQYF
TGTGCCAGCTCACAATCCTACGAGCAGTACTTC
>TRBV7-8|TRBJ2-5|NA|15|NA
CASRGALWGAETQYF
TGTGCCAGCAGGGGGGCCTTGTGGGGCGCGGAGACCCAGTACTTC
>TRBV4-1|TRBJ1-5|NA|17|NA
CASSQDFTIRSNQPQHF
TGCGCCAGCAGCCAAGATTTCACAATCCGTAGCAATCAGCCCCAGCATTTT
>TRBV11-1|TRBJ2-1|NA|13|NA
CASSLGDYNEQFF
TGTGCCAGCAGCTTAGGGGACTACAATGAGCAGTTCTTC
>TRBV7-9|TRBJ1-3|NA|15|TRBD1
CAAPTGPLSGNTIYF
TGTGCCGCACCGACAGGGCCCCTCTCTGGAAACACCATATATTTT
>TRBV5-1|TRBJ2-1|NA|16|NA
CASSSRQSGAYNEQFF
TGCGCCAGCAGCTCTCGACAAAGCGGTGCCTACAATGAGCAGTTCTTC
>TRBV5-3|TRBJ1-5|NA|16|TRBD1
CARSSIDRVGNQPQHF
TGTGCCAGAAGTTCCATCGACAGGGTTGGCAATCAGCCCCAGCATTTT
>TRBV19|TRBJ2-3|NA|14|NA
CASMGLRIRDTQYF
TGTGCCAGTATGGGCCTCCGGATCCGGGATACGCAGTATTTT
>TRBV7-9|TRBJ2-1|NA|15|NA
CASSFRGSSYNEQFF
TGTGCCAGCAGCTTCCGGGGGAGCTCCTACAATGAGCAGTTCTTC
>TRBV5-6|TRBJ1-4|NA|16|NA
CASSVGSRAKNEKLFF
TGTGCCAGCAGTGTTGGGTCGAGGGCGAAAAATGAAAAACTGTTTTTT
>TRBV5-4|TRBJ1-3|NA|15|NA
CASSLDVDKGNTIYF
TGTGCCAGCAGCTTGGATGTGGACAAAGGAAACACCATATATTTT
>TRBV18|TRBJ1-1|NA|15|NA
CASSGRIQGNTEAFF
TGTGCCAGCTCAGGGAGGATACAGGGGAACACTGAAGCTTTCTTT
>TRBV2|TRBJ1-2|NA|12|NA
CASSEARNGYTF
TGTGCCAGCAGTGAGGCACGGAATGGCTACACCTTC
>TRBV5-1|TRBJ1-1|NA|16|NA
CASSSGDGISNTEAFF
TGCGCCAGCAGCTCCGGGGATGGGATCTCGAACACTGAAGCTTTCTTT
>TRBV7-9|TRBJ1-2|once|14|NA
CASSAIGGLYGYTF
TGTGCCAGCAGCGCTATCGGAGGACTCTATGGCTACACCTTC
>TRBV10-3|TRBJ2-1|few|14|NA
CATRRGQLRGEQFF
TGTGCCACACGGCGGGGCCAACTTAGGGGTGAGCAGTTCTTC
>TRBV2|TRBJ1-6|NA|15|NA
CASSQLAPTGSPLHF
TGTGCCAGCAGCCAGCTCGCCCCGACGGGTTCACCCCTCCACTTT
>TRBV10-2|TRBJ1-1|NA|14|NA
CASATFGVSPEAFF
TGCGCCAGCGCCACTTTTGGAGTATCACCTGAAGCTTTCTTT
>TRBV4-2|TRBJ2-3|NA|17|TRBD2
CASSQDVGAGGADTQYF
TGTGCCAGCAGCCAAGATGTAGGAGCGGGGGGAGCAGATACGCAGTATTTT
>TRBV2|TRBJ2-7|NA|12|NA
CASSRDGYEQYF
TGTGCCAGCAGTAGGGACGGCTACGAGCAGTACTTC
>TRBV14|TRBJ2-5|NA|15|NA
CASSQDQGGGETQYF
TGTGCCAGCAGCCAAGACCAGGGCGGTGGGGAGACCCAGTACTTC
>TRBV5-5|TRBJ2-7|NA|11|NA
CASSLIYEQYF
TGTGCCAGCAGCTTGATCTACGAGCAGTACTTC
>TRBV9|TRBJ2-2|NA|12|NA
CASSVFSGELFF
TGTGCCAGCAGCGTATTCAGCGGGGAGCTGTTTTTT
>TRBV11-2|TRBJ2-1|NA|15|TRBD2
CASSLVLAGANEQFF
TGTGCCAGCAGCTTAGTCCTAGCGGGAGCGAATGAGCAGTTCTTC
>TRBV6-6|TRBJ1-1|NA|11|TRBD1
CASSTDREAFF
TGTGCCAGCAGTACGGACAGGGAAGCTTTCTTT
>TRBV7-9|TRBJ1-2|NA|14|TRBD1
CASSRMDRDYGYTF
TGTGCCAGCAGCCGGATGGACAGGGATTATGGCTACACCTTC
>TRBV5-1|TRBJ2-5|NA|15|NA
CASSTGGAGGETQYF
TGCGCCAGCAGCACAGGAGGTGCGGGTGGGGAGACCCAGTACTTC
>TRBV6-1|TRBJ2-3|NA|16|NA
CASSEALPAKGDTQYF
TGTGCCAGCAGTGAAGCGCTCCCGGCGAAGGGGGATACGCAGTATTTT
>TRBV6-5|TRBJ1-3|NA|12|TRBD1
CASRGQGNTIYF
TGTGCCAGCAGGGGACAGGGAAACACCATATATTTT
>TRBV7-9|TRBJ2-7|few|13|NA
CASSLEDSYEQYF
TGTGCCAGCAGCTTAGAGGACAGCTACGAGCAGTACTTC
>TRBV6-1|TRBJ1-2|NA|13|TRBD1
CASSEGTGSGYTF
TGTGCCAGCAGTGAAGGGACAGGGTCCGGCTACACCTTC
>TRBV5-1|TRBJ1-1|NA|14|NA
CASSLQVMNTEAFF
TGCGCCAGCAGCTTACAGGTTATGAACACTGAAGCTTTCTTT
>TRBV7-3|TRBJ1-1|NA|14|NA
CASSLMAANTEAFF
TGTGCCAGCAGCTTAATGGCTGCAAACACTGAAGCTTTCTTT
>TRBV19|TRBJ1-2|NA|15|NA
CASKDRDAANYGYTF
TGTGCCAGTAAGGACCGGGACGCAGCTAACTATGGCTACACCTTC
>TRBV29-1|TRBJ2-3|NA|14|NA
CSVAYLGSTDTQYF
TGCAGCGTTGCTTATTTGGGCAGCACAGATACGCAGTATTTT
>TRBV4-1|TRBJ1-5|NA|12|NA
CASSFRVQPQHF
TGCGCCAGCAGCTTTCGAGTACAGCCCCAGCATTTT
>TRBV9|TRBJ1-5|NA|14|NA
CASSAGGNNQPQHF
TGTGCCAGCAGCGCCGGGGGGAACAATCAGCCCCAGCATTTT
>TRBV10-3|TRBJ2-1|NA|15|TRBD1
CAISDDRGAYNEQFF
TGTGCCATCAGTGATGACAGGGGAGCTTACAATGAGCAGTTCTTC
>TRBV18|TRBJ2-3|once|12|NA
CASSPSTDTQYF
TGTGCCAGCTCCCCAAGCACAGATACGCAGTATTTT
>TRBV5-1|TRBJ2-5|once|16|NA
CASSLGVGFGHETQYF
TGCGCCAGCAGCTTGGGGGTTGGTTTTGGGCACGAGACCCAGTACTTC
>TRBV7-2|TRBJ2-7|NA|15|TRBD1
CASSLAPKGASEQYF
TGTGCCAGCAGCTTAGCGCCCAAGGGGGCCTCCGAGCAGTACTTC
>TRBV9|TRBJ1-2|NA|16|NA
CASSVALGHRPDGYTF
TGTGCCAGCAGCGTAGCTTTGGGACATCGGCCCGATGGCTACACCTTC
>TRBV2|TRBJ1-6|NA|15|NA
CASRGIRGGNSPLHF
TGTGCCAGCAGGGGTATAAGGGGGGGTAATTCACCCCTCCACTTT
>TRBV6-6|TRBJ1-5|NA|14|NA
CASSYSESNQPQHF
TGTGCCAGCAGTTACTCGGAGAGCAATCAGCCCCAGCATTTT
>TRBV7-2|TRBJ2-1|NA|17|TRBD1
CASSLVYFGTGYNEQFF
TGTGCCAGCAGCTTAGTCTATTTTGGGACAGGCTACAATGAGCAGTTCTTC